Following are 13 T cell receptor beta chains from one sample sequenced in a study of T cell responses to AZD1222 COVID-19 vaccine. TCRdb's copy holds only in-frame clones and misses some; the assay was immunoSEQ multiplex PCR. The sample lists 150,000 to 180,000 clones, 70% to 90% seen once, with 6.9% in the top ten. The starting material was peripheral blood, obtained after recovery from COVID-19. These receptors originate from an adult who had recovered from COVID-19.

The CDR3 sequence: CASSQHGTQDYGYTF. For the CDR3, the DNA is TGTGCCAGCAGTCAACACGGGACACAGGATTATGGCTACACCTTC. V gene TRBV27 combines with J gene TRBJ1-2; D might be TRBD1 (6 bases). V lost 5 bases to trimming and J lost 5 bases, with 18 bases between them. From germline, CDR1 is MNHEY and CDR2 SMNVEV (reference sequence). CDR3 length: 15 residues.

The V gene is TRBV6-5, the J gene TRBJ2-2; 8 bases line up with TRBD2. Germline CDR1 and CDR2: MNHEY and SVGAGI. J was trimmed by 3 bases and V by 8 bases; bases with no gene match: 8. This CDR3 contains 15 residues. This chain's CDR3 is CASVRLLADTGELFF. CDR3 nucleotide sequence: TGTGCCAGCGTCCGTTTACTAGCGGACACCGGGGAGCTGTTTTTT.

The count of this clone is one. V and J are TRBV15 and TRBJ2-1; TRBD2 matches at 10 bases. V lost 1 base to trimming and J lost 5 bases; unmatched junction nucleotides: 8. Germline values: CDR1 LNHNV, CDR2 YYDKDF (reference sequence). CDR3 length equals 17 residues. As DNA, the CDR3 is TGTGCCACCAGCAGAGGCCTTCTAGCGGGGGCGAACAATGAGCAGTTCTTC. Its translation is CATSRGLLAGANNEQFF.

This rearrangement joins TRBV7-2 to TRBJ2-1; a weak D match, TRBD2 (6 bases). The V end was cut by 3 bases, the J end by 2 bases, with 8 bases between. The germline CDR1 and CDR2 sequences are SGHTA and FQGNSA. CDR3 size: 14 residues. The CDR3 DNA is TGTGCCAGCAGCTTCGCGGGACCCTACAATGAGCAGTTCTTC. Amino acids: CASSFAGPYNEQFF.

J is TRBJ2-3 and V is TRBV15, with 8 nucleotides matching TRBD2. This CDR3 is 13 amino acids long. Germline CDR1 LNHNV, CDR2 YYDKDF (reference sequence). Losses at the gene ends were 9 bases for V and 5 bases for J; bases not matched to a gene: 7. CDR3 coding DNA: TGTGCCACGTTGCCGGGGGGGGAAGATACGCAGTATTTT. Amino acids: CATLPGGEDTQYF.

This clone was seen only a few times. The junction and the germline gene differ at one end; a read error may be behind it. This chain links TRBV6-5 with TRBJ1-6; 8 positions match TRBD1. Germline V gene data show CDR1 as MNHEY and CDR2 as SVGAGI. CDR3 length equals 16 residues. The CDR3 loop reads CASTYKTGAKGSPLHF. In DNA, the CDR3 is TGTGCCAGCACTTACAAGACAGGGGCAAAAGGGTCACCCCTCCACTTT.

This clone showed up just once. V is TRBV6-2 or TRBV6-3 and J is TRBJ1-1; D is perhaps TRBD1 (6 bases). V was clipped by 0 bases and J by 4 bases, with 24 bases between them. The CDR3 loop spans 19 amino acids. Per the germline V gene, CDR1 is MNHEY and CDR2 is SVGEGT. The CDR3 nucleotides are TGTGCCAGCAGTTACTCGAGGTGGCAGGGGAATGGCGGTGGCACTGAAGCTTTCTTT. It translates to CASSYSRWQGNGGGTEAFF.

The rearrangement uses TRBV4-3 and TRBJ1-6; 8 bases align to TRBD1. This CDR3 spans 15 amino acids. The ends lost 4 bases at V and 5 bases at J; junction bases unmatched: 4. In germline, CDR1 is LGHNA, CDR2 YSLEER. CDR3 amino acids: CASSPGQGDNSPLHF. The CDR3 DNA reads as TGCGCCAGCAGCCCCGGACAGGGCGATAATTCACCCCTCCACTTT.

J is TRBJ2-2 and V is TRBV5-4; a weak D match, TRBD1 (6 bases). CDR3 length: 15 amino acids. The V end lost 4 bases, the J end lost 0 bases, and 10 bases lay between the germline ends. CDR1 is SGHNT, CDR2 YYREEE, per germline (reference sequence). The CDR3 here is CASSVQGSNTGELFF. The CDR3 region has the DNA TGTGCCAGCAGCGTACAGGGCTCGAACACCGGGGAGCTGTTTTTT.

The chain employs TRBV3-1 (or the pseudogene TRBV3-2) and TRBJ2-2; D remains unclear. Trimming took off 7 bases at V and 2 bases at J, with 2 bases between the two ends. Germline CDR1 reads LGHDT; CDR2 reads YNNKEL (reference sequence). CDR3 length: 11 amino acids. This CDR3 reads CASTNTGELFF. CDR3 DNA sequence: TGTGCCAGCACCAACACCGGGGAGCTGTTTTTT.

The chain couples TRBV7-2 to TRBJ1-2; possibly TRBD1 for D (6 bases). This CDR3 spans 15 amino acids. The V and J ends lost 8 bases and 1 base respectively, with 17 bases between them. Germline V gene sequence: CDR1 SGHTA, CDR2 FQGNSA. The CDR3 protein is CASFLRGAINYGYTF. DNA of the CDR3: TGTGCCAGCTTCTTGAGGGGGGCCATTAACTATGGCTACACCTTC.

Written as DNA, the CDR3 is TGTGCCAGCAGCCGCCGGGACAGAGACTACGAGCAGTACTTC. As protein: CASSRRDRDYEQYF. The chain links TRBV13 to TRBJ2-7; 7 bases are shared with TRBD1. After removal of 5 bases from V and 3 bases from J, the junction contained 7 bases not matched to a gene. The CDR3 extends over 14 amino acids. CDR1 PRHDT and CDR2 FYEKMQ come from the germline V gene (reference sequence).

The V call is TRBV2, the J call TRBJ1-6; 10 bases align to TRBD1. CDR3 length equals 14 residues. Germline V CDR1 and CDR2: SNHLY, FYNNEI. V lost 4 bases and J lost 10; bases outside the gene matches: 4. CDR3 in amino acids: CASSGTGGGSPLHF. The CDR3 nucleotides are TGTGCCAGCAGTGGGACAGGGGGTGGATCACCCCTCCACTTT.